This section outlines one TCR beta chain sequence together with its context. TCRdb's table, derived via immunoSEQ multiplex PCR, lists solely in-frame clones and lacks some. The sample consists of approximately 290,000 clones, approximately 85% of them appearing once. This entry belongs to a study of blood T cell repertoires in COVID-19. Study as a whole: The analysed material was cDNA or gDNA that came from T cells, B-cell-depleted T cells, or PBMCs.

Patients from Seattle were sampled longitudinally, starting during active infection. This CDR3 has 16 amino acids. Deletions cut 1 base from V and 3 bases from J, with 13 bases between. The germline V gene has CDR1 LGHDT and CDR2 YNNKEL (reference sequence). What was sequenced was peripheral blood. This chain connects TRBV3-1 (or the pseudogene TRBV3-2) to TRBJ1-5; TRBD1 is a possible D gene (5 bases). This TCR was recovered from a human donor with COVID-19, enrolled during active disease. The donor label of this sample is uncertain. CDR3 bases: TGTGCCAGCAGCCAAGGTCGTTCGACAGACAATCAGCCCCAGCATTTT. Its protein product is CASSQGRSTDNQPQHF.